This section outlines one T cell receptor beta chain sequence together with its context. Its target is not known. These data come from a study of T cell responses to AZD1222 COVID-19 vaccine. Study-level points and caveats: Spike-wide vaccine-associated CD4 TCRs dominated at 160-218 and 743-854. There were mostly white British donors and more females than males, and clonal diversity was possibly underestimated. Samples come after the peak T cell response, not at day 14. Unmutated variant regions reportedly attract nearly half of all spike-specific TCRs.

TCRdb's copy holds only in-frame clones and misses some; the assay was immunoSEQ multiplex PCR. In the table there are approximately 84,000 clones, roughly nine tenths of which are singletons. Germline V gene sequence: CDR1 KGHSH, CDR2 LQKENI. Trimming removed 5 bases at V and 7 bases at J, with 12 bases between. CDR3 length equals 14 residues. This chain joins TRBV18 and TRBJ1-6, with a tentative D call TRBD1 (6 bases). The origin of this receptor is an adult who received the AZD1222 COVID-19 vaccine. Sequencing was performed on peripheral blood, taken 28 days after the second AZD1222 dose. In DNA, the CDR3 is TGTGCCAGCTCAACGACAGGATCGAATTCACCCCTCCACTTT. This translates into CASSTTGSNSPLHF.